This T cell receptor beta chain was recovered during a study of blood T cell repertoires in COVID-19 (dated by TCRdb to the early 2020s). For context, the study as a whole: Samples covering the acute and convalescent phases of COVID-19 were provided by collaborators in the United States, Italy and Spain. A de-identified subject ID, COVID-19 status, age in years and sex were almost always included in the sample metadata. The samples were drawn from two sources: the first 160 participants of the ongoing ImmuneRACE study, and some 1,300 subjects contributed by 6 global collaborators. The dataset comprised deeply sampled blood TCRbeta repertoires from subjects exposed to, actively infected with, or recovered from COVID-19. Where available, HLA class I and class II types were taken from metadata supplied by the sample provider and were not determined by assay-based typing. The repertoires were released in a freely available public database meant as a resource for research on the immune response to SARS-CoV-2. The material from the prospective study consisted of cDNA or gDNA derived from T cells, B-cell-depleted T cells, or PBMCs.

TCRbeta CDR3 regions were amplified from genomic DNA using the immunoSEQ Assay, a bias-controlled multiplex PCR. The authors' analysis ran thus. Nucleated cell counts per sample were estimated from amplification of reference gene primers within the assay. To quantify the absolute abundance of each unique TCRbeta CDR3 rearrangement, sequence reads were collapsed and filtered. For each sample, productive Simpson clonality was calculated as the square root of Simpson's diversity index over productive rearrangements. TCRdb re-hosts the immuneACCESS table, in-frame sequences only. Its copies lack some clones; in the studies checked, an unresolved V gene accounts for under half of them, and the cause for the rest is not known. V and J calls plus clone size are reproduced from that table; the DNA served to infer D and trimming. This sample holds about 270,000 clones; about 85% were observed only once. The ten largest clones add up to around 2.9% of the sample.

Enrolling through a virtual design, the prospective study's participants ranged in age from about 18 to 100 years and lived across 24 United States geographic areas. Cohort assignment in the prospective study relied on participant-reported clinical history from a screening survey and a study questionnaire. For ImmuneRACE Cohort 3, a participant was defined as recovered based on two consecutive negative NP/OP PCR tests, clearance by a healthcare professional, or resolution of symptoms. Each participant in the prospective study had whole blood, serum and a nasopharyngeal or oropharyngeal swab collected by mobile phlebotomists. Over an approximately 2-month period, participants in the prospective study had the option of providing additional blood draws and questionnaires. Blood samples from the prospective study were shipped frozen or at room temperature prior to DNA extraction. There are a few counts of this clone. This receptor's antigen is unknown. No much larger clone exists at a distance of one base, and base qualities are not known.

Paper-wide results and their limitations: How much clinical and demographic metadata was included differed by source and by participant, and the metadata was provided uncurated.

The sample comprised PBMCs or T cells enriched from blood (not recorded which). This TCR derives from a woman between 45 and 65 years old who had recovered from COVID-19.

The encoded CDR3 is CARNSSPPGEQFF. The DNA is TGTGCCAGGAATAGTTCCCCCCCCGGTGAGCAGTTCTTC. The V and J genes are TRBV27 and TRBJ2-1, with the D gene too uncertain to name. The germline V gene (reference sequence) supplies CDR1 MNHEY and CDR2 SMNVEV. Taken from cysteine to phenylalanine, the CDR3 has 13 residues. Only CDR3 DNA remains: 39 bases, in frame from the first base. At the junction V is shortened by 9 bases and J by 9 bases, with 18 bases in between.